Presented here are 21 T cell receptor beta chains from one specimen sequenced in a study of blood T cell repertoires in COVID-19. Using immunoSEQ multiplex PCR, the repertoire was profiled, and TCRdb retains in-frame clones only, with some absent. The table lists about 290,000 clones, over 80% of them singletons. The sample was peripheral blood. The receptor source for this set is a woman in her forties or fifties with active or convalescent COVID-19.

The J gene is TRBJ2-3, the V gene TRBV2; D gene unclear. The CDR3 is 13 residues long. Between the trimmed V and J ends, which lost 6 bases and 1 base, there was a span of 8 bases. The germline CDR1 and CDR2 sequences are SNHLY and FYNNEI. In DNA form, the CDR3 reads TGTGCCAGCAGCTTTCTAGGCACAGATACGCAGTATTTT. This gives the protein CASSFLGTDTQYF.

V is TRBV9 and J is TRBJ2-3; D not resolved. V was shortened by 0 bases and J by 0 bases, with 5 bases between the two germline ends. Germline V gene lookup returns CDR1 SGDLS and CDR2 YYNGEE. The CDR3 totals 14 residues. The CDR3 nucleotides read TGTGCCAGCAGCGTAGACCAGAGCACAGATACGCAGTATTTT. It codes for CASSVDQSTDTQYF. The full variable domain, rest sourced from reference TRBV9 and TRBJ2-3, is DSGVTQTPKHLITATGQRVTLRCSPRSGDLSVYWYQQSLDQGLQFLIQYYNGEERAKGNILERFSAQQFPDLHSELNLSSLELGDSALYFCASSVDQSTDTQYFGPGTRLTVL.

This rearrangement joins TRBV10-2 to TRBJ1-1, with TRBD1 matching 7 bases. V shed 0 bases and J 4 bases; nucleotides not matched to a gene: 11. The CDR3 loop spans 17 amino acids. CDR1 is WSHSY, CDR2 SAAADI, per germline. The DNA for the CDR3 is TGCGCCAGCAGTGAGTCGGTGGTTGCAGGGGGAGGCACTGAAGCTTTCTTT. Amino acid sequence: CASSESVVAGGGTEAFF.

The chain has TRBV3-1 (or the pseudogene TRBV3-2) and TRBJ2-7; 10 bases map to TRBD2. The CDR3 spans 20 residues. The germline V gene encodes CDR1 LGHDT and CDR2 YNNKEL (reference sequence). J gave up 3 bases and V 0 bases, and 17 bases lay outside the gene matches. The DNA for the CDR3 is TGTGCCAGCAGCCAAGACTGGATAGGGGTAAGCGGGAGGGCCCTCTACGAGCAGTACTTC. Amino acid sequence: CASSQDWIGVSGRALYEQYF.

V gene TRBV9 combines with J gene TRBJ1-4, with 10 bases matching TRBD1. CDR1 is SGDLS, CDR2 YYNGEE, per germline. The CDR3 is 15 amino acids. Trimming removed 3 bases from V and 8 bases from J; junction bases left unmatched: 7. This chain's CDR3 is CASSGRQGAREKLFF. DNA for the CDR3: TGTGCCAGCAGCGGAAGACAGGGGGCCCGGGAAAAACTGTTTTTT.

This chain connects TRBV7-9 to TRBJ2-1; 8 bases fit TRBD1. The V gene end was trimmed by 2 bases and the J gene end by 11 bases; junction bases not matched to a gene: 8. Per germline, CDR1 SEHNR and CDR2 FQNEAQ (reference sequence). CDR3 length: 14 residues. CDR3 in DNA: TGTGCCAGCAGCTTAATCCCGACAGGGGCTAAGCAGTTCTTC. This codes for CASSLIPTGAKQFF.

The CDR3 region is CASSADRASQETQYF. For the CDR3, the DNA is TGTGCCAGCAGTGCGGACAGGGCTAGCCAAGAGACCCAGTACTTC. The chain recombines TRBV2 with TRBJ2-5; 8 nucleotides align to TRBD1. This CDR3 is 15 amino acids long. After removal of 4 bases from V and 1 base from J, the junction contained 5 bases not matched to a gene. Germline assignment: CDR1 SNHLY and CDR2 FYNNEI.

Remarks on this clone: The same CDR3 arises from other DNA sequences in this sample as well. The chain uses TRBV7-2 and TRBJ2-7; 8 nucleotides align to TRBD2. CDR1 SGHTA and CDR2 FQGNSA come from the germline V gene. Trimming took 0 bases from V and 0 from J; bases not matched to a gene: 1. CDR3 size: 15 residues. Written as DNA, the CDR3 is TGTGCCAGCAGCTTAGCGAGCGGGAGCTCCTACGAGCAGTACTTC. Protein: CASSLASGSSYEQYF.

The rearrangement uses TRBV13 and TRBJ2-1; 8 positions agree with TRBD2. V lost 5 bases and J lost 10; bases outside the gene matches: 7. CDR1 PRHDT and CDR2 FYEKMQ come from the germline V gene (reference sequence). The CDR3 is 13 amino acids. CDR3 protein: CASSTGGPQEQFF. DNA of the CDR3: TGTGCCAGCAGCACGGGAGGGCCCCAAGAGCAGTTCTTC.

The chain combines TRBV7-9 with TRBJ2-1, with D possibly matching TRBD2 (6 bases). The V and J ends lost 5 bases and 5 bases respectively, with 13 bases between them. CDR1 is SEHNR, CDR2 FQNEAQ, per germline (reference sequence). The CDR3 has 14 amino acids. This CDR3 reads CASSRSGVHNEQFF. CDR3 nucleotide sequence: TGTGCCAGCAGCCGTAGCGGCGTCCACAATGAGCAGTTCTTC.

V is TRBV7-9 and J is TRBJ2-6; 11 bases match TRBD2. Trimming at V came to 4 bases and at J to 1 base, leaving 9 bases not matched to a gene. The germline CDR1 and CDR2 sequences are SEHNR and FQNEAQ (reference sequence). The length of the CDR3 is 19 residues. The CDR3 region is CASSSRTSGLPSGANVLTF. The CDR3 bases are TGTGCCAGCAGCTCACGGACTAGCGGGTTACCTTCTGGGGCCAACGTCCTGACTTTC.

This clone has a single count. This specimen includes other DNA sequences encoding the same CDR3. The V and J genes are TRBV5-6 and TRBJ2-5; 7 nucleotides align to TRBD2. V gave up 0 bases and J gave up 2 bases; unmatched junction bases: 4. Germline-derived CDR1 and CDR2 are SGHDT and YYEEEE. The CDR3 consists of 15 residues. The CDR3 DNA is TGTGCCAGCAGCTTGGAGGCCGGGGGGCAAGAGACCCAGTACTTC. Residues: CASSLEAGGQETQYF.

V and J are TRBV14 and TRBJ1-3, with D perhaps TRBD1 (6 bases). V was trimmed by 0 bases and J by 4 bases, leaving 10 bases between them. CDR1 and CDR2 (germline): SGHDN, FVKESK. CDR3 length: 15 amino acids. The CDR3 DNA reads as TGTGCCAGCAGCCAAGACCAAGGGGGAGGAAACACCATATATTTT. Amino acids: CASSQDQGGGNTIYF.

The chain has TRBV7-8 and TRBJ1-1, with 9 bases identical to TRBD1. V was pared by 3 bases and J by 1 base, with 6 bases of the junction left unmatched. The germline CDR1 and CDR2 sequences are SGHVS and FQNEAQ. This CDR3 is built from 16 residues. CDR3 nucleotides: TGTGCCAGCAGCTTTACAGGGGGCGCTCGGAACACTGAAGCTTTCTTT. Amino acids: CASSFTGGARNTEAFF. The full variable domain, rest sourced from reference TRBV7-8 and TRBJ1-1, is GAGVSQSPRYKVAKRGQDVALRCDPISGHVSLFWYQQALGQGPEFLTYFQNEAQLDKSGLPSDRFFAERPEGSVSTLKIQRTQQEDSAVYLCASSFTGGARNTEAFFGQGTRLTVV.

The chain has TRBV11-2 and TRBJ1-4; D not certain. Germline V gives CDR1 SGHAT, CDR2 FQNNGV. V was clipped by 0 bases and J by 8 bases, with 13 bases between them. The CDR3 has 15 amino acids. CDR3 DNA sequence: TGTGCCAGCAGCTTAGATCTAACGCGGGTCGAAAAACTGTTTTTT. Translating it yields CASSLDLTRVEKLFF.

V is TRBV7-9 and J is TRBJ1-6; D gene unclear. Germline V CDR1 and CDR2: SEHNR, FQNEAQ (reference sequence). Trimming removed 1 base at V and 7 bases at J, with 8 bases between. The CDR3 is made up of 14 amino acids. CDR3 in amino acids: CASSLVRSNSPLHF. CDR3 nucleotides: TGTGCCAGCAGCTTAGTCAGGTCCAATTCACCCCTCCACTTT.

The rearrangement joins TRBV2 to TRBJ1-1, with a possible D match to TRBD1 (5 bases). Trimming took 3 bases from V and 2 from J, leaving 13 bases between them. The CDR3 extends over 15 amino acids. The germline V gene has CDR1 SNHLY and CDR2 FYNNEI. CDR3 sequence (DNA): TGTGCCAGCAGTGAGGATACAGGCTTTAACACTGAAGCTTTCTTT. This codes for CASSEDTGFNTEAFF. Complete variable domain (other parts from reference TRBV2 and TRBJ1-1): EPEVTQTPSHQVTQMGQEVILRCVPISNHLYFYWYRQILGQKVEFLVSFYNNEISEKSEIFDDQFSVERPDGSNFTLKIRSTKLEDSAMYFCASSEDTGFNTEAFFGQGTRLTVV.

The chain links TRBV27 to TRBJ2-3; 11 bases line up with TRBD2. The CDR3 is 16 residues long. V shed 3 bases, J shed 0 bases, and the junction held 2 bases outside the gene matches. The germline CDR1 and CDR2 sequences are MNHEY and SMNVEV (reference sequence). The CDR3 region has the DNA TGTGCCAGCAGTTTCATAGCGGGAGGGAGCACAGATACGCAGTATTTT. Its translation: CASSFIAGGSTDTQYF.

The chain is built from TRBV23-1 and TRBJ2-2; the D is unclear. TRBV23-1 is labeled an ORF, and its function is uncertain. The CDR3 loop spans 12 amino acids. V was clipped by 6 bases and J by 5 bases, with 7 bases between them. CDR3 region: CASSRSTGELFF. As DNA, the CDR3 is TGCGCCAGCAGCCGGAGTACCGGGGAGCTGTTTTTT.

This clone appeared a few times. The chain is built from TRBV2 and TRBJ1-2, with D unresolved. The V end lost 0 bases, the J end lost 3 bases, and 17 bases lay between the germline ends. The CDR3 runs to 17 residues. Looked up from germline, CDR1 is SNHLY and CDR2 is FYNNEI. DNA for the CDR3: TGTGCCAGCAGTGAAGCGCTGAAGGCGGGATTGCACTATGGCTACACCTTC. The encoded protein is CASSEALKAGLHYGYTF.

CDR3 amino acids: CASSHPVGGDYGYTF. Here the CDR3 DNA reads TGTGCCAGCAGTCACCCGGTAGGAGGGGACTATGGCTACACCTTC. J is TRBJ1-2 and V is TRBV6-6, with D perhaps matching TRBD1 (5 bases). V was clipped by 5 bases and J by 3 bases, with 16 bases between them. The length of the CDR3 is 15 residues. Per the germline V gene, CDR1 is MNHNY and CDR2 is SVGAGI (reference sequence).